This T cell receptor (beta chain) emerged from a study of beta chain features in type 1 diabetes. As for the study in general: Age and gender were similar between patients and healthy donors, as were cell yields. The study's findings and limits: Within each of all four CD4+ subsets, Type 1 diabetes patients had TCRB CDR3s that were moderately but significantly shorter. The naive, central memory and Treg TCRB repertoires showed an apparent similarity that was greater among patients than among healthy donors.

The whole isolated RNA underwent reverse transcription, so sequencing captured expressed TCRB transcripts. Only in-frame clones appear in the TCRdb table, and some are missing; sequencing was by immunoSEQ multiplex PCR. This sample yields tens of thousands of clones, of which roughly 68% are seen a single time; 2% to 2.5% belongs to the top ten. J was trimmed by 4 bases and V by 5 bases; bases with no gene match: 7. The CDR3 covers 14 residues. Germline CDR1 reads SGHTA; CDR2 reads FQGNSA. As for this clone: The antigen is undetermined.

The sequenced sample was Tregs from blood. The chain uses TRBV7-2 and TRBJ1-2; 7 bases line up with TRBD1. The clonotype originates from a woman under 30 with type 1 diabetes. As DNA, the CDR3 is TGTGCCAGCAGCGCAGGGGGGCGAGGCTATGGCTACACCTTC. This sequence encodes CASSAGGRGYGYTF.